The clone carrying this T cell receptor beta chain turned up a few times. Its antigen remains unknown. Primers: 60 Vbeta forward and 13 Jbeta reverse. TCRdb keeps only in-frame clones here, not all; method: immunoSEQ multiplex PCR. This sample has more than 80,000 clones, with roughly three quarters found just once. These data are taken from a study of cytomegalovirus exposure and HLA in healthy donors. Germline CDR1 and CDR2: SEHNR and FQNEAQ (reference sequence). The ends lost 5 bases at V and 0 bases at J; junction bases unmatched: 2. The CDR3 has 16 amino acids. Study results and limitations: Prior analysis indicated that the majority of TCR beta V segments exhibited productivity approximately 90% or approximately 30% of the time.

The sequenced sample consisted of PBMCs. The sequence came from a woman aged 60-75 years in good health and CMV-seropositive. V usage is TRBV7-9 and J usage is TRBJ2-2; 11 nucleotides match TRBD2. CDR3 coding DNA: TGTGCCAGCAGCAGACTAGCGGGAACGAACACCGGGGAGCTGTTTTTT. Encoded protein: CASSRLAGTNTGELFF.